Listed below are T cell receptor beta chains from one sample, sequenced in a study of blood T cell repertoires in COVID-19. Libraries were prepared by immunoSEQ multiplex PCR; TCRdb keeps only in-frame clonotypes and omits some of them. The sample has about 160,000 clones; roughly 87% are singletons. Sequencing used peripheral blood. These receptors were collected from a woman aged 60 to 75 who had recovered from COVID-19. Both conserved end residues are part of each CDR3. The order of the fields is CDR3 DNA, CDR3 protein, clone size, D gene, J gene, V gene, CDR3 length. A D gene is named only where the DNA matches it firmly. Clone sizes are given selectively: once, few, many, or a class where the clone is expanded.

DNA: TGTGCCAGCAGCTCCGACGACAGGGGATACTATGGCTACACCTTC; CDR3: CASSSDDRGYYGYTF; size: once; D: TRBD1; J: TRBJ1-2; V: TRBV7-6; length: 15
DNA: TGTGCCAGCAGCTTAGCCAGGGTCTCTGGAAACACCATATATTTT; CDR3: CASSLARVSGNTIYF; size: -; D: -; J: TRBJ1-3; V: TRBV7-9; length: 15
DNA: TGTGCCAGCAGCCGCTTCGGGGCCTACGAGCAGTACTTC; CDR3: CASSRFGAYEQYF; size: -; D: -; J: TRBJ2-7; V: TRBV7-8; length: 13
DNA: TGTGCCAGCAAAATCCAGGGCCACCAGCCCCAGCATTTT; CDR3: CASKIQGHQPQHF; size: once; D: -; J: TRBJ1-5; V: TRBV21-1; length: 13
DNA: TGTGCCAGCAGCACCCTCCCCGGACAGACCTACGAGCAGTACTTC; CDR3: CASSTLPGQTYEQYF; size: -; D: -; J: TRBJ2-7; V: TRBV9; length: 15
DNA: TGTGCCTCGTCCCGGGACAGGGGCGGTGCGGCTTTCTTT; CDR3: CASSRDRGGAAFF; size: -; D: TRBD1; J: TRBJ1-1; V: TRBV30; length: 13
DNA: TGTGCCAGCAGTTCGGACAGAAAAAACATTCAGTACTTC; CDR3: CASSSDRKNIQYF; size: -; D: -; J: TRBJ2-4; V: TRBV12-3/TRBV12-4; length: 13
DNA: TGCGCCAGCAGCTTCTGGGGGCACAACACTGAAGCTTTCTTT; CDR3: CASSFWGHNTEAFF; size: -; D: -; J: TRBJ1-1; V: TRBV5-1; length: 14
DNA: TGTGCCAGCAGTGAAGCGATCACAGGGGGTGGCTACACCTTC; CDR3: CASSEAITGGGYTF; size: -; D: TRBD1; J: TRBJ1-2; V: TRBV2; length: 14
DNA: TGTGCCAGCAGCTTTAGCGGGGGGTCCTACAATGAGCAGTTCTTC; CDR3: CASSFSGGSYNEQFF; size: once; D: TRBD2; J: TRBJ2-1; V: TRBV11-2; length: 15
DNA: TGTGCCAGCAGCGCCCCCCGGGACAGGGGTAACACCGGGGAGCTGTTTTTT; CDR3: CASSAPRDRGNTGELFF; size: -; D: TRBD1; J: TRBJ2-2; V: TRBV9; length: 17
DNA: TGCAGCGTTTTCAGGGCTCAAGAGACCCAGTACTTC; CDR3: CSVFRAQETQYF; size: -; D: -; J: TRBJ2-5; V: TRBV29-1; length: 12
DNA: TGCAGCGTTGCCCAGCAGGGCTATGGCTACACCTTC; CDR3: CSVAQQGYGYTF; size: -; D: -; J: TRBJ1-2; V: TRBV29-1; length: 12
DNA: TGTGCCAGCAGCGTGGCGGGGGGGCTCTATGAGCAGTTCTTC; CDR3: CASSVAGGLYEQFF; size: -; D: TRBD2; J: TRBJ2-1; V: TRBV5-4; length: 14
DNA: TGCGCCAGCAGCTTTTCGTTAGCGGGGGGATACAATGAGCAGTTCTTC; CDR3: CASSFSLAGGYNEQFF; size: -; D: TRBD2; J: TRBJ2-1; V: TRBV5-1; length: 16
DNA: TGTGCCATCAGTGAGCCTAGCGGGGGATACAATGAGCAGTTCTTC; CDR3: CAISEPSGGYNEQFF; size: -; D: TRBD2; J: TRBJ2-1; V: TRBV10-3; length: 15
DNA: TGTGCCAGCAGCTCCCTAGCGGGTGAGCAGTTCTTC; CDR3: CASSSLAGEQFF; size: -; D: TRBD2; J: TRBJ2-1; V: TRBV7-2; length: 12
DNA: TGTGCCAGCAGCCAAGATCAAGGGGCCAATCAGCCCCAGCATTTT; CDR3: CASSQDQGANQPQHF; size: once; D: -; J: TRBJ1-5; V: TRBV3-1/TRBV3-2; length: 15
DNA: TGTGCCAGCAGTTTTACGGAGTATGGCTACACCTTC; CDR3: CASSFTEYGYTF; size: -; D: -; J: TRBJ1-2; V: TRBV28; length: 12
DNA: TGTGCCAGCAGCTTAAGCTACAGGCGGGGGGATACCGGGGAGCTGTTTTTT; CDR3: CASSLSYRRGDTGELFF; size: -; D: TRBD2; J: TRBJ2-2; V: TRBV7-9; length: 17
DNA: TGTGCCAGCAGTTTCCTCGGACTAGCGGGGGGGCAAGGCACAGATACGCAGTATTTT; CDR3: CASSFLGLAGGQGTDTQYF; size: -; D: TRBD2; J: TRBJ2-3; V: TRBV28; length: 19
DNA: TGTGCCAGCAGCTTGGGGCCGACAGGCTACCAAGAGACCCAGTACTTC; CDR3: CASSLGPTGYQETQYF; size: -; D: -; J: TRBJ2-5; V: TRBV5-5; length: 16
DNA: TGTGCCAGCAGTTTAGCCGACAGGGGGCGGGCCGGGGAGCTGTTTTTT; CDR3: CASSLADRGRAGELFF; size: -; D: TRBD1; J: TRBJ2-2; V: TRBV28; length: 16
DNA: TGTGCCAGCAGCTTACTTATAGGGGACACTGAAGCTTTCTTT; CDR3: CASSLLIGDTEAFF; size: -; D: -; J: TRBJ1-1; V: TRBV7-9; length: 14
DNA: TGTGCCAGCAGCCCGGAAGGGGGCGGCTACACCTTC; CDR3: CASSPEGGGYTF; size: -; D: TRBD1; J: TRBJ1-2; V: TRBV3-1/TRBV3-2; length: 12
DNA: TGTGCCAGCAGCTTGGACCGAGGGTACGAGCAGTACTTC; CDR3: CASSLDRGYEQYF; size: -; D: -; J: TRBJ2-7; V: TRBV5-8; length: 13
DNA: TGTGCCAGCAGTCCTCTCAGGGGTTTGAACACTGAAGCTTTCTTT; CDR3: CASSPLRGLNTEAFF; size: -; D: -; J: TRBJ1-1; V: TRBV27; length: 15
DNA: TGTGCCAGTAGTACCCGGCTAGCGGGGGGGCCGTACCAAGAGACCCAGTACTTC; CDR3: CASSTRLAGGPYQETQYF; size: -; D: TRBD2; J: TRBJ2-5; V: TRBV19; length: 18
DNA: TGTGCCAGCAGCTGGGGACAAAATAATTCACCCCTCCACTTT; CDR3: CASSWGQNNSPLHF; size: -; D: -; J: TRBJ1-6; V: TRBV5-6; length: 14